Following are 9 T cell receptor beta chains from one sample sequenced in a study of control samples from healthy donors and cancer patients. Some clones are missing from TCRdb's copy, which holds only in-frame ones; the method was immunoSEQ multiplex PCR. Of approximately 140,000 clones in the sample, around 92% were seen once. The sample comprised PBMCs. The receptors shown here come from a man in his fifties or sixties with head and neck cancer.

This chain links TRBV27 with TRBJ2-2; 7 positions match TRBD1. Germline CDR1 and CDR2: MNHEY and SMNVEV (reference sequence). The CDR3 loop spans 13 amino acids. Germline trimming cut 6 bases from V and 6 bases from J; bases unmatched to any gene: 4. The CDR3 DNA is TGTGCCAGCAGGCTAACAGGGGCCGGGGAGCTGTTTTTT. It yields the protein CASRLTGAGELFF.

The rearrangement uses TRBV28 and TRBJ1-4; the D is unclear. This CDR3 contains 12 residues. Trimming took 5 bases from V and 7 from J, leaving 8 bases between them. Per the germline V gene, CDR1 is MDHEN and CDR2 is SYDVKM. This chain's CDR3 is CASSGEVEKLFF. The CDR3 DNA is TGTGCCAGCAGTGGGGAGGTTGAAAAACTGTTTTTT. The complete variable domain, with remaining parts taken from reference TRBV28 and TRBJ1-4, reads DVKVTQSSRYLVKRTGEKVFLECVQDMDHENMFWYRQDPGLGLRLIYFSYDVKMKEKGDIPEGYSVSREKKERFSLILESASTNQTSMYLCASSGEVEKLFFGSGTQLSVL.

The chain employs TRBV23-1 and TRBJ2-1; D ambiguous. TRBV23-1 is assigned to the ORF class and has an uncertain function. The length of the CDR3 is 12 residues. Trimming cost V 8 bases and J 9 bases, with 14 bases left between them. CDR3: CASPLWRFEQFF. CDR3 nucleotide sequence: TGCGCCAGCCCTTTGTGGAGATTTGAGCAGTTCTTC.

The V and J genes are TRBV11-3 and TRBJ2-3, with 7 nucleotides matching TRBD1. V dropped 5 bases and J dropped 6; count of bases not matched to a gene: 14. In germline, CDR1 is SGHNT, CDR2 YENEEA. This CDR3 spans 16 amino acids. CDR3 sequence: CASSPRQGKDADTQYF. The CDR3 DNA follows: TGTGCCAGCAGCCCCAGACAGGGCAAAGACGCGGATACGCAGTATTTT.

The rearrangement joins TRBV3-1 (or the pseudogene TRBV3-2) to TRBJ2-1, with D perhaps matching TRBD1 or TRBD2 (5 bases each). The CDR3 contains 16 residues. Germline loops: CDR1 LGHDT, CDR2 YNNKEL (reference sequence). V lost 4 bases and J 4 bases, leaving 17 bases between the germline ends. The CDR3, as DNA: TGTGCCAGCAGCCTCTCCCTCGGGGCAAGATACAATGAGCAGTTCTTC. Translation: CASSLSLGARYNEQFF.

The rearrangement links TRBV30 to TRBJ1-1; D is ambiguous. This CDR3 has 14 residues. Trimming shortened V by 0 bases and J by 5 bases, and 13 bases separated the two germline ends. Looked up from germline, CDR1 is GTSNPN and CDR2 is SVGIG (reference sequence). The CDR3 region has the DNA TGTGCCTGGAGTGTAAGATTGGGGAAGACTGAAGCTTTCTTT. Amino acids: CAWSVRLGKTEAFF.

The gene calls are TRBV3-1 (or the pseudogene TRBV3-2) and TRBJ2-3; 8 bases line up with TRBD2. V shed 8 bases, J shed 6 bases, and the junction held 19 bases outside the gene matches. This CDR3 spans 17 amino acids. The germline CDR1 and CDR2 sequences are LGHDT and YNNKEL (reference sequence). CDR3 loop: CASRSWGAGESSDTQYF. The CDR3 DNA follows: TGTGCCAGCCGCTCATGGGGAGCGGGAGAATCTTCGGATACGCAGTATTTT.

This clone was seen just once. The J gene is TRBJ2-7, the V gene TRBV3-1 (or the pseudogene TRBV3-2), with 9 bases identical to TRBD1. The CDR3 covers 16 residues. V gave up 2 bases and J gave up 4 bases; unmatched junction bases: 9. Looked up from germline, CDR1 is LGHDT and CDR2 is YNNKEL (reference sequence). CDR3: CASSQTTGTGKYEQYF. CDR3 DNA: TGTGCCAGCAGCCAAACCACCGGGACAGGGAAGTACGAGCAGTACTTC.

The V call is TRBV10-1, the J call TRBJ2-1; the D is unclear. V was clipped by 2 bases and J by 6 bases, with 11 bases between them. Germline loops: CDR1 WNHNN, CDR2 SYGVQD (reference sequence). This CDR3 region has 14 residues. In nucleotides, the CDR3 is TGCGCCAGCAGTGAGGGCAGTTTGGGCAATGAGCAGTTCTTC. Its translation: CASSEGSLGNEQFF.